The 5 T cell receptor beta chains reported below all come from one sample, sequenced in a study of human T cells and chemical hapten exposure. It was unfractionated whole blood from which total RNA was extracted. TCRdb reprocessed the 5' RACE reads with MiXCR, giving one entry per CDR3 protein. This sample has over 70,000 distinct CDR3 sequences, with approximately 16% found just once. These TCRs come from a female donor in good health.

This clonotype showed up just a few times. V usage is TRBV30 and J usage is TRBJ2-5; D possibly uses TRBD1 or TRBD2 (5 bases each). V dropped 2 bases and J dropped 1 base, with 20 bases sitting between them. The CDR3 extends over 17 amino acids. Germline CDR1 reads GTSNPN; CDR2 reads SVGIG (reference sequence). In DNA form, the CDR3 reads TGTGCCTGGAGTCCCCCGGGACCAATGATCCTCCAAGAGACCCAGTACTTC. Amino acids: CAWSPPGPMILQETQYF.

CDR3 sequence: CSAHHTEAFF. In DNA, the CDR3 is TGCAGTGCTCATCATACGGAAGCTTTCTTT. V gene TRBV20-1 combines with J gene TRBJ1-1, with D unresolved. V dropped 5 bases and J dropped 8 bases, with 9 bases sitting between them. The germline CDR1 and CDR2 sequences are DFQATT and SNEGSKA (reference sequence). The CDR3 is 10 amino acids.

CDR3 protein: CAWSVRRGTEAFF. The DNA for the CDR3 is TGTGCCTGGAGTGTACGGAGGGGCACTGAAGCTTTCTTT. The chain recombines TRBV30 with TRBJ1-1; D might be TRBD1 (5 bases). The V gene's germline CDR1 is GTSNPN and CDR2 SVGIG (reference sequence). Between the trimmed V and J ends, which lost 0 bases and 4 bases, there was a span of 9 bases. The CDR3 runs 13 residues.

This sequence joins TRBV7-2 and TRBJ2-7; 11 positions agree with TRBD2. This CDR3 is 15 amino acids long. Trimming removed 5 bases from V and 4 bases from J; junction bases left unmatched: 7. CDR1 and CDR2 (germline): SGHTA, FQGNSA. The CDR3 spells CASSALAGGRYEQYF. Here the CDR3 DNA reads TGTGCCAGCAGCGCCTTAGCGGGGGGGCGGTACGAGCAGTACTTC. The full variable domain, in which reference TRBV7-2 and TRBJ2-7 provide the parts outside the CDR3, is GAGVSQSPSNKVTEKGKDVELRCDPISGHTALYWYRQSLGQGLEFLIYFQGNSAPDKSGLPSDRFSAERTGGSVSTLTIQRTQQEDSAVYLCASSALAGGRYEQYFGPGTRLTVT.

A single count supports this clonotype. This rearrangement joins TRBV7-2 to TRBJ1-2; no definite D call. V lost 3 bases and J 6 bases, leaving 8 bases between the germline ends. The length of the CDR3 is 12 residues. Germline CDR1 reads SGHTA; CDR2 reads FQGNSA. The CDR3 nucleotides are TGTGCCAGCAGCTTCCCAGGCGATGGCTACACCTTC. This sequence encodes CASSFPGDGYTF.